The 7 T cell receptor beta chains below all came from one sample that was sequenced in a study of blood T cell repertoires in COVID-19. Clones were read by immunoSEQ multiplex PCR, and TCRdb kept only the in-frame ones, dropping some. Of a few hundred thousand clones in the sample, 80% to 90% are singletons; the top ten hold roughly a tenth. The sample taken for sequencing was peripheral blood. Receptors were obtained from a woman aged 80 or over with COVID-19, enrolled during active disease.

This clone has only a few counts. The V call is TRBV4-2, the J call TRBJ1-4; D possibly corresponds to TRBD1 (6 bases). The germline CDR1 and CDR2 sequences are LGHNA and YNFKEQ. The V and J ends lost 0 bases and 1 base respectively, with 18 bases between them. The CDR3 length is 19 residues. For the CDR3, the DNA is TGTGCCAGCAGCCAAGAAACGGGGGGCGGATTAGGAACTAATGAAAAACTGTTTTTT. This translates into CASSQETGGGLGTNEKLFF.

This clone was observed once. The genes are TRBV3-1 (or the pseudogene TRBV3-2) and TRBJ2-5; 7 nucleotides line up with TRBD2. The V segment lost 4 bases and the J segment 2 bases; nucleotides outside the gene matches: 4. The CDR3 spans 14 residues. The germline CDR1 and CDR2 sequences are LGHDT and YNNKEL (reference sequence). CDR3 coding DNA: TGTGCCAGCAGCCTGCGACTAGCACAAGAGACCCAGTACTTC. It translates to CASSLRLAQETQYF.

A note on this clone: A read error may account for a junction end that differs from germline. The chain is built from TRBV5-1 and TRBJ1-2; 7 nucleotides match TRBD1. Germline CDR1 is SGHRS and CDR2 is YFSETQ. This CDR3 has 14 amino acids. The CDR3 DNA sequence: TGCGCCAGCAGCCCCTCGCTTACGGGACAGCCGCTTCACTTC. This encodes CASSPSLTGQPLHF.

The chain carries TRBV12-3 or TRBV12-4 and TRBJ2-1; unclear D gene. The V gene lost 6 bases and the J gene lost 0 bases, with 6 bases spanning the gap. CDR3 length: 13 residues. The DNA of the CDR3 is TGTGCCAGCAGGTTTAGCTCCTACAATGAGCAGTTCTTC. Its translation is CASRFSSYNEQFF.

The count of this clone is one. This sequence joins TRBV18 and TRBJ1-3, with TRBD1 as a possible D gene (5 bases). V gave up 0 bases and J gave up 2 bases, with 17 bases separating them. The CDR3 totals 18 residues. The germline V gene has CDR1 KGHSH and CDR2 LQKENI. The CDR3 DNA reads TGTGCCAGCTCACCACCAGGTCAGGGTGTGCTGCCTGGAAACACCATATATTTT. Its protein is CASSPPGQGVLPGNTIYF.

V is TRBV6-6 and J is TRBJ2-2; 8 bases are shared with TRBD2. This CDR3 has 16 amino acids. Germline-derived CDR1 and CDR2 are MNHNY and SVGAGI (reference sequence). After removal of 6 bases from V and 7 bases from J, the junction contained 13 bases not matched to a gene. The chain's CDR3 is CASSQRSGGDGGELFF. As DNA, the CDR3 is TGTGCCAGCAGCCAAAGGAGCGGGGGTGACGGCGGGGAGCTGTTTTTT.

The V gene is TRBV5-1, the J gene TRBJ1-6, with 10 bases that match TRBD1. J was trimmed by 7 bases and V by 4 bases; bases with no gene match: 8. The CDR3 runs 16 residues. Germline CDR1 SGHRS, CDR2 YFSETQ. The CDR3 DNA sequence: TGCGCCAGCAGCGTAGTGACAGGGGGCCGAAATTCACCCCTCCACTTT. Amino acids: CASSVVTGGRNSPLHF.